The clone carrying this T cell receptor (beta chain) was observed at least ten times. What it binds is not known. Constant-region priming of roughly 0.45 ug total RNA yielded TCR beta cDNA. What produced the TCR beta libraries was three nested multiplex PCR rounds using slightly modified ARM-PCR. The first two PCR rounds used TRBV1-TRBV30 primers with a Cbeta primer, 10 cycles each. MiXCR was run by TCRdb on the multiplex PCR reads, yielding one entry per CDR3 protein. This table has 20,000 to 30,000 distinct CDR3 sequences, around 78% appearing once. This sample stems from a study of tumor-infiltrating lymphocytes in primary liver carcinoma. Background on the study: The five patients, who were men and women, ranged in age from 30 to 69 years. Broader study findings: It was tumor-adjacent and tumor-blood pairs that overlapped less than tumor region pairs did.

Between roughly 17 and 30 mg of unsorted bulk tissue served as the source from which RNA and DNA were co-extracted. Surgeons treated the primary liver carcinoma of the patients by surgical resection. The CDR3 is 15 residues long. Unmatched junction bases numbered 10, after V lost 6 bases and J lost 9 bases. Sequenced input: liver tumor tissue from sampling region 3. Described subset: tumor region T3, left-lateral pole. The chain joins TRBV12-3 or TRBV12-4 to TRBJ2-1; 11 bases align to TRBD2. This TCR derives from a middle-aged man with primary liver carcinoma and hepatitis B virus infection. The CDR3 sequence: CASSLSGTSGLEQFF. CDR3 DNA: TGTGCCAGCAGCCTGTCCGGGACTAGCGGACTTGAGCAGTTCTTC.